This T cell receptor beta chain was retrieved from a study of T cell responses to AZD1222 COVID-19 vaccine. Whole-study results and caveats: A reported finding is that nearly half of spike-specific TCRs target unmutated variant regions. There were mostly white British donors and more females than males, and clonal diversity was possibly underestimated. Mapped onto spike, vaccine-associated CD4 TCRs spanned it and were dominant at 160-218 and 743-854. Among AZD1222 vaccinees, only 5 to 7 were seropositive at baseline.

The data were produced by immunoSEQ multiplex PCR, yet TCRdb's version contains in-frame clones alone and is incomplete. The table has 90,000 to 120,000 clones, nearly 90% seen once. This CDR3 has 13 amino acids. The germline V and J ends were trimmed by 3 bases and 5 bases, with 10 bases remaining between them. As for this clone: Its antigen is not identified.

The genes are TRBV12-3 or TRBV12-4 and TRBJ1-2, with D possibly TRBD1 on 5 matching bases. This receptor was obtained from an adult who received the AZD1222 COVID-19 vaccine. The sequenced sample was peripheral blood, obtained 28 days after the second AZD1222 dose. CDR3 DNA: TGTGCCAGCAGTTTGGGCAGGGATTATGGCTACACCTTC. Translation: CASSLGRDYGYTF.